This TCR beta chain was recorded in a study of cytomegalovirus exposure and HLA in healthy donors. Study overall: Earlier work reported around 110 million unique TCR beta sequences from 150 million to 200 million T cells. Points from the study as a whole: The CMV antigen specificity of three CMV-associated chains was confirmed through in vitro analysis.

The PCR was carried out with 60 Vbeta primers and 13 Jbeta primers. Only in-frame clones appear in the TCRdb table, and some are missing; sequencing was by immunoSEQ multiplex PCR. The table records approximately 150,000 clones, 75% of them present only once. Germline-derived CDR1 and CDR2 are MDHEN and SYDVKM. This CDR3 comprises 19 residues. The V end lost 6 bases, the J end lost 0 bases, and 24 bases lay between the germline ends. A remark on this clone: Antigen unknown.

The sequenced sample consisted of PBMCs. The chain is built from TRBV28 and TRBJ2-1, with D maybe TRBD1 (6 bases). The sequence came from a man aged 18 to 35 in good health and CMV-seropositive. CDR3 DNA: TGTGCCAGCAGCTTTCCCGGGACAACTGAAAAATTCTCCTACAATGAGCAGTTCTTC. Protein sequence: CASSFPGTTEKFSYNEQFF.